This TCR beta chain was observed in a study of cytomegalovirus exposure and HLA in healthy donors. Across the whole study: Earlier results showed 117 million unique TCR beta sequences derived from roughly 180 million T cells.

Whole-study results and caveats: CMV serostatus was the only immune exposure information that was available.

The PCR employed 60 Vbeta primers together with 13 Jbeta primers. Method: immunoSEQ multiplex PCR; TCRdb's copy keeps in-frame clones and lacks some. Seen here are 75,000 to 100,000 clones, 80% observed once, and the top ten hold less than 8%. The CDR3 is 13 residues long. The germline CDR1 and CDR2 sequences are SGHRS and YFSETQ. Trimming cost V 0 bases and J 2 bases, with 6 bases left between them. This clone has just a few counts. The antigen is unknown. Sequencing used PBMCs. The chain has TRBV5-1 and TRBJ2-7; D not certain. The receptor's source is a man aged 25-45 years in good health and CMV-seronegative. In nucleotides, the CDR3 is TGCGCCAGCAGCTTGGCTAGGACCTACGAGCAGTACTTC. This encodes CASSLARTYEQYF.